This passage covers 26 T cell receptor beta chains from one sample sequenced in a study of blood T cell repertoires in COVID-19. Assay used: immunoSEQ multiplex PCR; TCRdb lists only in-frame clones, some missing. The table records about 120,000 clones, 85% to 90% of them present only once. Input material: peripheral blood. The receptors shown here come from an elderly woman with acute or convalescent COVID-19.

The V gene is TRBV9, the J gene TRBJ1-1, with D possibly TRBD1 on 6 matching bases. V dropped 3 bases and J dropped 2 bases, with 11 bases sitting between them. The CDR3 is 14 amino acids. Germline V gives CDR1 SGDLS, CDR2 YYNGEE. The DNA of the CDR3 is TGTGCCAGCAGCGAAAGGACAGCCAACACTGAAGCTTTCTTT. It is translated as CASSERTANTEAFF.

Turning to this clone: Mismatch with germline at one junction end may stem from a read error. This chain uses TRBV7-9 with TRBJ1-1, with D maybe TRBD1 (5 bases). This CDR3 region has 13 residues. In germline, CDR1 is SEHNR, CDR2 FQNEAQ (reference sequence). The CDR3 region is CASSPLAGRGKIF. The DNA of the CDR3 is TGTGCCAGCAGCCCGTTAGCGGGTCGGGGGAAAATCTTT.

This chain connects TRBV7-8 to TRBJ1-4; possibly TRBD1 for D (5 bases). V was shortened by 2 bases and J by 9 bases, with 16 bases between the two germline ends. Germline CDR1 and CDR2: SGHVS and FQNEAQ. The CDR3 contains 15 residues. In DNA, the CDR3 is TGTGCCAGCAGCTTATCGACCGGGGGTCTTAAAAAACTGTTTTTT. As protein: CASSLSTGGLKKLFF.

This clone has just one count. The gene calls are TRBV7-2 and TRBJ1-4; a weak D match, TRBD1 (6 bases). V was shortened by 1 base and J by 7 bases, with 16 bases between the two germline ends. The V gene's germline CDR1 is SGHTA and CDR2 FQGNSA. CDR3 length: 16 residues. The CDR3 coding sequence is TGTGCCAGCAGCTTAGGCGGGGGCCTCCTGGGTGAAAAACTGTTTTTT. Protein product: CASSLGGGLLGEKLFF.

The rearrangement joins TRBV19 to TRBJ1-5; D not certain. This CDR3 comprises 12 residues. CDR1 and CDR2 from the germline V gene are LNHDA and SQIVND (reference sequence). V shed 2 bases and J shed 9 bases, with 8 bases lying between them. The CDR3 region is CASSIPWRPQHF. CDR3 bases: TGTGCCAGTAGTATACCGTGGAGGCCCCAGCATTTT.

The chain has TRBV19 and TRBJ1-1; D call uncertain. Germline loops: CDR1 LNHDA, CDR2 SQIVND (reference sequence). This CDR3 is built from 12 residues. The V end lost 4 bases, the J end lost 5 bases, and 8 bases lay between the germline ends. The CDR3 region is CASSTLRTEAFF. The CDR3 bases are TGTGCCAGTAGTACCCTACGGACTGAAGCTTTCTTT.

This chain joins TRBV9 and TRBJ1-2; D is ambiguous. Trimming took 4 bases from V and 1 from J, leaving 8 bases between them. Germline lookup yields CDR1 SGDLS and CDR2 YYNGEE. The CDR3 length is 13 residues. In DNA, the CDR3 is TGTGCCAGCAGCCTCAACAGTAACTATGGCTACACCTTC. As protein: CASSLNSNYGYTF. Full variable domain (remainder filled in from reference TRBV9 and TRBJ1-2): DSGVTQTPKHLITATGQRVTLRCSPRSGDLSVYWYQQSLDQGLQFLIQYYNGEERAKGNILERFSAQQFPDLHSELNLSSLELGDSALYFCASSLNSNYGYTFGSGTRLTVV.

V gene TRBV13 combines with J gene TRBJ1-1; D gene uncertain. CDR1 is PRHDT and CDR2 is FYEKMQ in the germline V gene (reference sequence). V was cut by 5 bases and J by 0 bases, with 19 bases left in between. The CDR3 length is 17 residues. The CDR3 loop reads CASSNFGTLSVNTEAFF. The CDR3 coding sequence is TGTGCCAGCAGCAACTTCGGTACTTTGTCGGTGAACACTGAAGCTTTCTTT.

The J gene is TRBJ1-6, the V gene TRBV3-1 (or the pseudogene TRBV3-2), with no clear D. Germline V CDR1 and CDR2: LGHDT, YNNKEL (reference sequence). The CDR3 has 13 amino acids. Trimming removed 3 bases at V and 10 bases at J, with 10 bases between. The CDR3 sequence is CASSQGSRSPLHF. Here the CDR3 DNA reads TGTGCCAGCAGCCAGGGGAGTAGATCACCCCTCCACTTT.

The CDR3 DNA reads TGTGCCAGCAAGACAGAAGATTCCATGAACACTGAAGCTTTCTTT. Its protein product is CASKTEDSMNTEAFF. V is TRBV6-4 and J is TRBJ1-1; weak D call: TRBD1 (5 bases). In germline, CDR1 is MRHNA, CDR2 SNTAGT. This CDR3 has 15 residues. V dropped 7 bases and J dropped 0 bases, with 15 bases sitting between them.

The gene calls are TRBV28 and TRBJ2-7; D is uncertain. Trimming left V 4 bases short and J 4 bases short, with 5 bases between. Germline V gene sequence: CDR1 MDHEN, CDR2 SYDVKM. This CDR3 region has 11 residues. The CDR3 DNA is TGTGCCAGCAGTTCATCATACGAGCAGTACGTC. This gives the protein CASSSSYEQYV.

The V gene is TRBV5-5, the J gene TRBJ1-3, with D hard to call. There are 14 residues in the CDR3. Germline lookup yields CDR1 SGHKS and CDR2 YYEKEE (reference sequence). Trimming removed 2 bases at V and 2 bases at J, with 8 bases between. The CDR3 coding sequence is TGTGCCAGCAGCTTTCTCGGAGCTGGAAACACCATATATTTT. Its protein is CASSFLGAGNTIYF.

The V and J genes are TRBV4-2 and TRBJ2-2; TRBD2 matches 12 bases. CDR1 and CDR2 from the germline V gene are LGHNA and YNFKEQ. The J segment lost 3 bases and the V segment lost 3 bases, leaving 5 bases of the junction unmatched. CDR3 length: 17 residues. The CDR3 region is CASSHPSGGADTGELFF. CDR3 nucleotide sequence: TGTGCCAGCAGCCACCCTAGCGGGGGGGCCGACACCGGGGAGCTGTTTTTT.

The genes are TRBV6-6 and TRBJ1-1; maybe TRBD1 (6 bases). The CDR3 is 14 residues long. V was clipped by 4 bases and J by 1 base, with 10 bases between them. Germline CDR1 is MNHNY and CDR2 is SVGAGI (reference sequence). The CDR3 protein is CASSLRTANTEAFF. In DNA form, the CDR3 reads TGTGCCAGCAGTTTAAGGACAGCGAACACTGAAGCTTTCTTT.

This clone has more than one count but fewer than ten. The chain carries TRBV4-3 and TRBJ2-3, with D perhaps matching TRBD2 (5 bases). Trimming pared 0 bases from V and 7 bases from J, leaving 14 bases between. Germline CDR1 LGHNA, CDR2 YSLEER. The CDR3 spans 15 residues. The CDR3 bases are TGCGCCAGCAGCCAAGAAGCTGGAGAGGGTCATACGCAGTATTTT. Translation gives CASSQEAGEGHTQYF.

In DNA, the CDR3 is TGTGCCAGCAGCTCGCAGGGAAATTCACCCCTCCACTTT. This gives the protein CASSSQGNSPLHF. The chain is built from TRBV7-9 and TRBJ1-6; tentatively, D is TRBD1 (5 bases). From germline, CDR1 is SEHNR and CDR2 FQNEAQ (reference sequence). The length of the CDR3 is 13 residues. V gave up 4 bases and J gave up 7 bases, with 8 bases separating them.

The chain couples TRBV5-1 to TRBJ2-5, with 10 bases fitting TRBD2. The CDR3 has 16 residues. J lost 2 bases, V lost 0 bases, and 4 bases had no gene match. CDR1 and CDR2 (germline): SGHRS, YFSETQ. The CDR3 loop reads CASSLVGSGGQETQYF. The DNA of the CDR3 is TGCGCCAGCAGCTTGGTTGGTAGCGGGGGGCAAGAGACCCAGTACTTC. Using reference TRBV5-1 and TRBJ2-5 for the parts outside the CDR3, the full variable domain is KAGVTQTPRYLIKTRGQQVTLSCSPISGHRSVSWYQQTPGQGLQFLFEYFSETQRNKGNFPGRFSGRQFSNSRSEMNVSTLELGDSALYLCASSLVGSGGQETQYFGPGTRLLVL.

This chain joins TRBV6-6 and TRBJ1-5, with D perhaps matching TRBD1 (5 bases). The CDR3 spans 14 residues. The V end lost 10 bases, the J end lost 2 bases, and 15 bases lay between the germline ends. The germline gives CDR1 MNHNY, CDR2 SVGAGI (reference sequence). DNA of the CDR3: TGTGCCACCCTTCCAACGGGGGGCAATCAGCCCCAGCATTTT. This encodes CATLPTGGNQPQHF.

DNA for the CDR3: TGTGCCAGCAGTGAATTCGTGTATAGGACTAGCGGGGGATCCGGGGAGCTGTTTTTT. Residues: CASSEFVYRTSGGSGELFF. The V and J genes are TRBV2 and TRBJ2-2; 13 bases fit TRBD2. Germline trimming cut 2 bases from V and 6 bases from J; bases unmatched to any gene: 12. Germline loops: CDR1 SNHLY, CDR2 FYNNEI. The CDR3 covers 19 residues.

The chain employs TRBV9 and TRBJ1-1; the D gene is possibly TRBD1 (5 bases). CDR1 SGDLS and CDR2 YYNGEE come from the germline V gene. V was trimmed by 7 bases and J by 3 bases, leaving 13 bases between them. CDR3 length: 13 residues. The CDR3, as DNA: TGTGCCAGCGGGGACTTCGACGACACTGAAGCTTTCTTT. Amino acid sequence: CASGDFDDTEAFF.

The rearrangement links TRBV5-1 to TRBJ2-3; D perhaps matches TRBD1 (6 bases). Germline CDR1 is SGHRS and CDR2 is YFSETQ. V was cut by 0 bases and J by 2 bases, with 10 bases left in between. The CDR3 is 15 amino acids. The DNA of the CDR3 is TGCGCCAGCAGCTTGGGGCAGGGGCTCACAGATACGCAGTATTTT. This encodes CASSLGQGLTDTQYF.

The DNA of the CDR3 is TGTGCCAGCAGTGAAGCCCAGGGCAACTATGGCTACACCTTC. As protein: CASSEAQGNYGYTF. The genes are TRBV6-1 and TRBJ1-2; weak D call: TRBD1 (5 bases). CDR3 length: 14 residues. The germline V and J ends were trimmed by 0 bases and 2 bases, with 7 bases remaining between them. Germline-derived CDR1 and CDR2 are MNHNS and SASEGT.

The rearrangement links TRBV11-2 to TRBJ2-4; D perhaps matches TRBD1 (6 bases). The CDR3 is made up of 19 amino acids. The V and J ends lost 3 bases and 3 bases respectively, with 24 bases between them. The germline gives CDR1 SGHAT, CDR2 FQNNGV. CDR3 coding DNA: TGTGCCAGCAGCTTTTCCGGCGGGTCATCAGGGGTCGACAAAAACATTCAGTACTTC. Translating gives CASSFSGGSSGVDKNIQYF.

The CDR3 loop reads CASSVPGTALETQYF. CDR3 coding DNA: TGTGCCAGCAGCGTGCCAGGGACAGCATTGGAGACCCAGTACTTC. The gene calls are TRBV5-4 and TRBJ2-5; 7 positions match TRBD1. This CDR3 is 15 amino acids long. CDR1 is SGHNT and CDR2 is YYREEE in the germline V gene (reference sequence). V lost 4 bases and J lost 5; bases outside the gene matches: 11.

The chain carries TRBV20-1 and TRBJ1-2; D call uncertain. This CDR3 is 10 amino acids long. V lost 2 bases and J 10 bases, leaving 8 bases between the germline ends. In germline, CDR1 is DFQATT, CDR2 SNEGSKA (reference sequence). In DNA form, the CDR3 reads TGCAGTGCTAGATCAAACATCTACACCTTC. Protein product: CSARSNIYTF.

CDR3 in DNA: TGTGCCAGCAGCACACGGACAGGGCTTAATTCACCCCTCCACTTT. Translation gives CASSTRTGLNSPLHF. V usage is TRBV5-4 and J usage is TRBJ1-6, with 8 bases identical to TRBD1. The CDR3 is 15 amino acids. Germline V gene data show CDR1 as SGHNT and CDR2 as YYREEE (reference sequence). V lost 4 bases, J lost 6 bases, and 6 bases stayed unmatched.